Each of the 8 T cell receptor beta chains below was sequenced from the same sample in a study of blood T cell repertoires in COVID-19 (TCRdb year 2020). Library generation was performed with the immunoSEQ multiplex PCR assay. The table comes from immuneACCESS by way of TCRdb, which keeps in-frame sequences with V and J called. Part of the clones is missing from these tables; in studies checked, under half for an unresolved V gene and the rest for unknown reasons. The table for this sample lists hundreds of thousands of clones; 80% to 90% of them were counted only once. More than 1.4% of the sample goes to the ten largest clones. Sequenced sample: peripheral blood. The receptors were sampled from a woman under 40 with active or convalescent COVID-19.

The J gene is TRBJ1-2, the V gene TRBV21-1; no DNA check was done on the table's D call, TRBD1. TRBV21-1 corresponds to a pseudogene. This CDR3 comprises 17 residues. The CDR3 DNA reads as TGTGCCAGCAGCAAAATGGACAGGGTGACCGAGGACTATGGCTACACCTTC. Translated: CASSKMDRVTEDYGYTF.

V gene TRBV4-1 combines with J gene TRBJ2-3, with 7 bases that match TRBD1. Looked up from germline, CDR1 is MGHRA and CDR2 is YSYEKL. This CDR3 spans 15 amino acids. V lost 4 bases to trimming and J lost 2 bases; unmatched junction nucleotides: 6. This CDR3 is CASSLRGGDTDTQYF. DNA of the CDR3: TGCGCCAGCAGCCTCCGAGGGGGCGACACAGATACGCAGTATTTT.

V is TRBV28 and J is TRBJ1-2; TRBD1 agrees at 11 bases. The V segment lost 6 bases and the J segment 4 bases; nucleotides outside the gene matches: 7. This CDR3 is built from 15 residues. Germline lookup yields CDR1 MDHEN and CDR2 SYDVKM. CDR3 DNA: TGTGCCAGCAGGGAGGGACAGGGGGGTGTCTATGGCTACACCTTC. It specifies CASREGQGGVYGYTF.

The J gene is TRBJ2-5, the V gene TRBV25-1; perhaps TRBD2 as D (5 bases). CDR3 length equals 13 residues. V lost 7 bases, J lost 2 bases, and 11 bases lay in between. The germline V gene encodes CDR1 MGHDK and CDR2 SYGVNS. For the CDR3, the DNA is TGTGCCAGCAACCTTCCGGGGCAAGAGACCCAGTACTTC. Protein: CASNLPGQETQYF.

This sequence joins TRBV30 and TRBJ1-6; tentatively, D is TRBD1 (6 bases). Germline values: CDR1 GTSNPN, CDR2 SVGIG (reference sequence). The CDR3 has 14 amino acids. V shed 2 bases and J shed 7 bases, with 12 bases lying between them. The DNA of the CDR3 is TGTGCCTGGAGTTCCGGGACACAAAATTCACCCCTCCACTTT. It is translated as CAWSSGTQNSPLHF.

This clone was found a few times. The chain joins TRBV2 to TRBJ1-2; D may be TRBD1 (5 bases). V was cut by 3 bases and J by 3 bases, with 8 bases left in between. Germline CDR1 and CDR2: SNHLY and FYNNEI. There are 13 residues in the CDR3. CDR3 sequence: CASSDDSDYGYTF. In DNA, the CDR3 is TGTGCCAGCAGTGATGACAGCGACTATGGCTACACCTTC.

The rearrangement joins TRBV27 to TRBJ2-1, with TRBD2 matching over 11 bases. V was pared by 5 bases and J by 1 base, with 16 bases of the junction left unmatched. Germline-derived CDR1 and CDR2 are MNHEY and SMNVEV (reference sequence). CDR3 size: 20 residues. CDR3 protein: CASSTYRASGGIRSYNEQFF. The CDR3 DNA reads TGTGCCAGCAGTACCTACAGGGCTAGCGGGGGGATTAGATCCTACAATGAGCAGTTCTTC.

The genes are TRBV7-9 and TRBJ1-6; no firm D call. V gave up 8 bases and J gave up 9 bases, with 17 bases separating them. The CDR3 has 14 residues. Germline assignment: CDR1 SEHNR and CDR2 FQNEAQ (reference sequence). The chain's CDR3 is CASLKCITGSPLHF. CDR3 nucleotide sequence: TGTGCCAGCTTGAAGTGCATAACGGGTTCACCCCTCCACTTT.